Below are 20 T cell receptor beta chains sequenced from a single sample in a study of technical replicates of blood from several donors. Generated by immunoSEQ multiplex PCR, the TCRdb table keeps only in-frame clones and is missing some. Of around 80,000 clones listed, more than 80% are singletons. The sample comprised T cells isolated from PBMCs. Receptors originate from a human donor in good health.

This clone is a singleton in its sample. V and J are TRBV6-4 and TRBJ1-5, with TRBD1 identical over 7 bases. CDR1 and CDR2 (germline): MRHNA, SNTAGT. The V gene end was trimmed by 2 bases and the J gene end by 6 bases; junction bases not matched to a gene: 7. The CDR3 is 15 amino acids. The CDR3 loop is CASSDLGRGSQPQHF. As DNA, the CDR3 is TGTGCCAGCAGTGACCTGGGCAGGGGGTCTCAGCCCCAGCATTTT.

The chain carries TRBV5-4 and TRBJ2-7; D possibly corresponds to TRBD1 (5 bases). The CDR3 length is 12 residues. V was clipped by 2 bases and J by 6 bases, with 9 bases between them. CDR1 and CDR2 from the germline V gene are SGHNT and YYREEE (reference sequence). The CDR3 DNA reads TGTGCCAGCAGCTTTCAGGGCAGCGAGCAGTACTTC. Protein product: CASSFQGSEQYF.

The DNA of the CDR3 is TGTGCCAGCAGCTTCGGACAGGGGAGTGGCTACACCTTC. It is translated as CASSFGQGSGYTF. The rearrangement links TRBV11-3 to TRBJ1-2, with TRBD1 matching over 9 bases. V was clipped by 3 bases and J by 7 bases; unmatched bases: 3. CDR1 is SGHNT, CDR2 YENEEA, per germline. This CDR3 has 13 amino acids.

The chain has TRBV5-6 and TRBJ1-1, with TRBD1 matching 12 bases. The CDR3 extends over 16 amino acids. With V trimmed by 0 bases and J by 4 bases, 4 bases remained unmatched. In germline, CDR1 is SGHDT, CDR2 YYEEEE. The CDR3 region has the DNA TGTGCCAGCAGCTTGGGGGGACAGGGGGCGTTCACTGAAGCTTTCTTT. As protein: CASSLGGQGAFTEAFF. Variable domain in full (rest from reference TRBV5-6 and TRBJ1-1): DAGVTQSPTHLIKTRGQQVTLRCSPKSGHDTVSWYQQALGQGPQFIFQYYEEEERQRGNFPDRFSGHQFPNYSSELNVNALLLGDSALYLCASSLGGQGAFTEAFFGQGTRLTVV.

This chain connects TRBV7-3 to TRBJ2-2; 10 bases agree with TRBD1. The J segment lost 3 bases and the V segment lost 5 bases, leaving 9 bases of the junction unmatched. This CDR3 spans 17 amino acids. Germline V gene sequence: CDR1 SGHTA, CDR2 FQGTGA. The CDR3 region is CASSPHGQGGDTGELFF. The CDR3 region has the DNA TGTGCCAGCAGCCCCCACGGACAGGGGGGGGACACCGGGGAGCTGTTTTTT.

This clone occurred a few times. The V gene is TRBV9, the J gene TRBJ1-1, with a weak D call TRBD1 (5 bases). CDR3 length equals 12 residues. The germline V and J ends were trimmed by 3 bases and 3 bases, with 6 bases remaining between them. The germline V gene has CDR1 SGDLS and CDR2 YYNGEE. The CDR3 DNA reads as TGTGCCAGCAGCGGGGGGGACACTGAAGCTTTCTTT. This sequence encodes CASSGGDTEAFF.

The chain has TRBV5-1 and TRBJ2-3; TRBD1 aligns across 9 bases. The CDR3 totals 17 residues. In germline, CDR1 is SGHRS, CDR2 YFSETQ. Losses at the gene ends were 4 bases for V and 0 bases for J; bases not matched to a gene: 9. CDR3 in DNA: TGCGCCAGCAGCGTGACAGGGGGTTCTTCTAGCACAGATACGCAGTATTTT. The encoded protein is CASSVTGGSSSTDTQYF.

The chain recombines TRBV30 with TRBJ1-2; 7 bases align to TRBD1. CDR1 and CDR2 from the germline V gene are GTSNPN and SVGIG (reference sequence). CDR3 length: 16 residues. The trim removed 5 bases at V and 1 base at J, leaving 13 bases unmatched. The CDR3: CAWFPVRQGSNYGYTF. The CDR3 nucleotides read TGTGCCTGGTTCCCCGTTCGACAGGGAAGTAACTATGGCTACACCTTC.

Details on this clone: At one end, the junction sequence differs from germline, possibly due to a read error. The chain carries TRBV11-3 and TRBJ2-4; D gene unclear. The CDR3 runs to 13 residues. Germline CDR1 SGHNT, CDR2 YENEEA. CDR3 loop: CTSSLEFGNIQYF. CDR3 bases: TGTACCAGCAGCTTAGAGTTCGGAAACATTCAGTACTTC. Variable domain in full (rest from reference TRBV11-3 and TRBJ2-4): EAGVVQSPRYKIIEKKQPVAFWCNPISGHNTLYWYLQNLGQGPELLIRYENEEAVDDSQLPKDRFSAERLKGVDSTLKIQPAELGDSAVYLCTSSLEFGNIQYFGAGTRLSVL.

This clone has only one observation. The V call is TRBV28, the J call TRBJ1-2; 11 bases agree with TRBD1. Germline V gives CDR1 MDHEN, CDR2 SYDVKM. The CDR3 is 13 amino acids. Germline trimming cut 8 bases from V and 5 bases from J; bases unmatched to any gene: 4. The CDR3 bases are TGTGCCAGCGGGACAGGGGGGCTTTATGGCTACACCTTC. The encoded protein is CASGTGGLYGYTF.

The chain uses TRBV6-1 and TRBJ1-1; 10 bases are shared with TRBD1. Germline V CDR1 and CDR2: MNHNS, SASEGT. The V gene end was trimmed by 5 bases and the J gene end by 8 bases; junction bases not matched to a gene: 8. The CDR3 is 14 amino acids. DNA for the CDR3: TGTGCCAGCAGTTTGGCCGGGACAGGGGTGGAAGCTTTCTTT. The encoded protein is CASSLAGTGVEAFF.

The chain's CDR3 is CASSPQGQGRLNEKLFF. The CDR3 nucleotides are TGTGCCAGCAGTCCCCAAGGACAGGGGAGGCTAAATGAAAAACTGTTTTTT. The rearrangement links TRBV28 to TRBJ1-4; 9 bases agree with TRBD1. There are 17 residues in the CDR3. The V gene's germline CDR1 is MDHEN and CDR2 SYDVKM. V was pared by 5 bases and J by 5 bases, with 12 bases of the junction left unmatched.

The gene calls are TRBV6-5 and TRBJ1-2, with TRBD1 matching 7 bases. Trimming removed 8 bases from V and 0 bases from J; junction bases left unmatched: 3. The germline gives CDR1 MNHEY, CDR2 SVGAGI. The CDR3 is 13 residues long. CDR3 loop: CASLGQANYGYTF. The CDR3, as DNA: TGTGCCAGCCTCGGACAGGCTAACTATGGCTACACCTTC.

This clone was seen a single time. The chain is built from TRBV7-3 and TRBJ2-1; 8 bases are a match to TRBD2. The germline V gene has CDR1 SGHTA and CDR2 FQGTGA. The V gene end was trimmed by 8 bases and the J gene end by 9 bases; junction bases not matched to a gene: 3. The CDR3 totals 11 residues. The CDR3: CASSAGGEQFF. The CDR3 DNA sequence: TGTGCCAGCTCGGCGGGGGGTGAGCAGTTCTTC.

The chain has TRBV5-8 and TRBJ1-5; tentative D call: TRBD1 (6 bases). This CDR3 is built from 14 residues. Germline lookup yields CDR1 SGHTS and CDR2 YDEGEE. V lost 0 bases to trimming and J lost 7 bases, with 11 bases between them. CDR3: CASSLVSGGQPQHF. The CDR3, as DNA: TGTGCCAGCAGCTTGGTTTCGGGGGGCCAGCCCCAGCATTTT.

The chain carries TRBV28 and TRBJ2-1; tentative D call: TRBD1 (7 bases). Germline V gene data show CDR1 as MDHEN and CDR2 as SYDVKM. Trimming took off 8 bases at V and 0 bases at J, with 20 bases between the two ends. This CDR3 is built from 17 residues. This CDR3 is CASGGTVQRSSYNEQFF. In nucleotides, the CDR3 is TGTGCCAGCGGAGGGACAGTTCAAAGGAGCTCCTACAATGAGCAGTTCTTC.

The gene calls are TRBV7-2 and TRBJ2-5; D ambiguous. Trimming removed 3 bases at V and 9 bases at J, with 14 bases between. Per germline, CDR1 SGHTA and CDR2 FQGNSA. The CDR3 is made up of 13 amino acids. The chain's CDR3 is CASSFERYSAQYF. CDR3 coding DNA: TGTGCCAGCAGCTTCGAAAGATACTCGGCCCAGTACTTC.

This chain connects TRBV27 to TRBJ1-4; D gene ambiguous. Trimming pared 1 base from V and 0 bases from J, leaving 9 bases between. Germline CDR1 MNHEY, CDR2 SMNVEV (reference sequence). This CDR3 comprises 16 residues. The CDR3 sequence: CASSLYAPATNEKLFF. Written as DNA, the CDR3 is TGTGCCAGCAGTTTATACGCCCCGGCAACTAATGAAAAACTGTTTTTT.

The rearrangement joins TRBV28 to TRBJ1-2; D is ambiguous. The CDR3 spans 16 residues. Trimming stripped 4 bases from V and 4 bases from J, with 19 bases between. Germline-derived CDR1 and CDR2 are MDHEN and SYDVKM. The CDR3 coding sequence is TGTGCCAGCAGTTGGGGAGAGATCAGATGGGGCTATGGCTACACCTTC. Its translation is CASSWGEIRWGYGYTF.

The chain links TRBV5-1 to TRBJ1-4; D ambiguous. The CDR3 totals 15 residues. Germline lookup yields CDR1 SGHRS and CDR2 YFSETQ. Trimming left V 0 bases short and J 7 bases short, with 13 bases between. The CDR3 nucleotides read TGCGCCAGCAGCTTGGCGCCGGGAAGGATTGAAAAACTGTTTTTT. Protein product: CASSLAPGRIEKLFF.